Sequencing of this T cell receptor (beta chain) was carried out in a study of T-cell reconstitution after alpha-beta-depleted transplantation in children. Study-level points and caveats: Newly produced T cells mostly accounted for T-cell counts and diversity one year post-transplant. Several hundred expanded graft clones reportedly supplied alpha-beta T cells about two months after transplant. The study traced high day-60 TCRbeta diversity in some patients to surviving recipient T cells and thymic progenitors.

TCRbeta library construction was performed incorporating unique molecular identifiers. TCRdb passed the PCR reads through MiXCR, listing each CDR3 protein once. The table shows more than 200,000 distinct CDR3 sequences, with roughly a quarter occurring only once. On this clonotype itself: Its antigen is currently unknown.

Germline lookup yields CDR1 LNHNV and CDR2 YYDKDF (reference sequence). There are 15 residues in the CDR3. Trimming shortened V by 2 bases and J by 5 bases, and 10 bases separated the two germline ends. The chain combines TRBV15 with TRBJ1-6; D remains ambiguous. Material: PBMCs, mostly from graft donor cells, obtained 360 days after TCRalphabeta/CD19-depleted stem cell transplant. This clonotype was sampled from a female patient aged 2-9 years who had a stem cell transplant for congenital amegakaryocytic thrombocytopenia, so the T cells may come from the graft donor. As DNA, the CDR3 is TGTGCCACCAGCAGAAATAGACCCAATAATTCACCCCTCCACTTT. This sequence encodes CATSRNRPNNSPLHF.